The source of this T cell receptor beta chain is a study of cytomegalovirus exposure and HLA in healthy donors. V was clipped by 0 bases and J by 5 bases, with 11 bases between them. The length of the CDR3 is 14 residues. CDR1 and CDR2 from the germline V gene are SGHRS and YFSETQ. The PCR had 60 Vbeta and 13 Jbeta primers. Profiling relied on immunoSEQ multiplex PCR, and the TCRdb table lists in-frame clones only, not all of them. This sample yields some 170,000 clones, of which about 80% are seen a single time; less than 1.6% belongs to the top ten. Sequencing was done on a sample of PBMCs. This receptor was taken from a girl aged 5 to 17 in good health and CMV-seropositive. The chain recombines TRBV5-1 with TRBJ2-5, with D possibly matching TRBD2 (5 bases). The CDR3 sequence is CASSLDGVVETQYF. The CDR3 coding sequence is TGCGCCAGCAGCTTGGACGGGGTTGTGGAGACCCAGTACTTC.